Shown below are 21 T cell receptor beta chains from a single sample sequenced in a study of metastatic and nonmetastatic thyroid tumors. With MiXCR, TCRdb called clones anew from the PCR reads. This table holds 43,000 or so clones, 4% found once. No patient had received any treatment before thyroid surgery. The material sequenced was blood. These receptors all come from a female donor with papillary thyroid cancer or a benign thyroid nodule (not recorded which). Some clones in this sample may be carry-over from other donors' samples.

This clone showed up many times. The rearrangement joins TRBV9 to TRBJ2-3; D unclear. V lost 0 bases and J lost 0, with 11 bases in between. The CDR3 loop spans 16 amino acids. Germline V gives CDR1 SGDLS, CDR2 YYNGEE. CDR3 nucleotide sequence: TGTGCCAGCAGCGTAGACGCAGGCCAAAGCACAGATACGCAGTATTTT. Its protein product is CASSVDAGQSTDTQYF.

This clone is medium-sized by share. This rearrangement joins TRBV6-2 or TRBV6-3 to TRBJ2-3, with 9 bases fitting TRBD2. V lost 5 bases, J lost 2 bases, and 5 bases stayed unmatched. Germline loops: CDR1 MNHEY, CDR2 SVGEGT. The CDR3 sequence is 15 residues long. CDR3 coding DNA: TGTGCCAGCAGTGACCTAGCGGGACACACAGATACGCAGTATTTT. This gives the protein CASSDLAGHTDTQYF.

This clone showed up many times. The chain carries TRBV5-1 and TRBJ2-1; D is possibly TRBD2 (6 bases). The V and J ends lost 6 bases and 6 bases respectively, with 13 bases between them. There are 13 residues in the CDR3. Germline CDR1 reads SGHRS; CDR2 reads YFSETQ. CDR3 in amino acids: CASMSGAANEQFF. The CDR3 nucleotides read TGCGCCAGCATGTCGGGAGCGGCCAATGAGCAGTTCTTC.

This clone was recorded many times. The chain recombines TRBV5-6 with TRBJ1-1; TRBD1 aligns across 7 bases. There are 14 residues in the CDR3. Germline V CDR1 and CDR2: SGHDT, YYEEEE. J was trimmed by 3 bases and V by 0 bases; bases with no gene match: 2. CDR3 nucleotides: TGTGCCAGCAGCTTGGTCAGGGGGTACACTGAAGCTTTCTTT. Translating gives CASSLVRGYTEAFF.

This clone occurred many times. J is TRBJ2-1 and V is TRBV12-3 or TRBV12-4, with D perhaps TRBD2 (6 bases). V shed 3 bases and J shed 10 bases, with 10 bases lying between them. This CDR3 comprises 12 residues. CDR3 in amino acids: CASSLFRGEQFF. CDR3 sequence (DNA): TGTGCCAGCAGTTTGTTTCGGGGGGAGCAGTTCTTC.

The rearrangement uses TRBV6-1 and TRBJ2-7; 7 bases are a match to TRBD1. The CDR3 has 14 residues. Germline CDR1 is MNHNS and CDR2 is SASEGT. With 6 bases clipped from V and 0 bases from J, the junction kept 5 bases outside the gene matches. The CDR3 here is CASSLGTDSYEQYF. CDR3 DNA: TGTGCCAGCAGCCTTGGGACAGACTCCTACGAGCAGTACTTC.

In this sample, this clone is medium-sized (0.01 to 0.1%). The chain is built from TRBV6-1 and TRBJ2-1, with 10 positions matching TRBD1. J lost 2 bases, V lost 6 bases, and 1 base had no gene match. Germline V CDR1 and CDR2: MNHNS, SASEGT. The CDR3 runs 14 residues. As DNA, the CDR3 is TGTGCCAGCAGGGACAGGGGGGCCTACAATGAGCAGTTCTTC. Amino acid sequence: CASRDRGAYNEQFF.

By share, this clone ranks as medium-sized (0.01 to 0.1%). This chain uses TRBV12-3 or TRBV12-4 with TRBJ1-1; perhaps TRBD1 as D (5 bases). The CDR3 length is 15 residues. Trimming cost V 6 bases and J 0 bases, with 14 bases left between them. The CDR3, as DNA: TGTGCCAGCAGCCGGACCCGACAGTTGAACACTGAAGCTTTCTTT. This encodes CASSRTRQLNTEAFF.

At least ten counts were recorded for this clone. The rearrangement uses TRBV29-1 and TRBJ2-7, with TRBD2 as a possible D gene (6 bases). The germline V gene encodes CDR1 SQVTM and CDR2 ANQGSEA. This CDR3 contains 12 residues. The V end was cut by 5 bases, the J end by 0 bases, with 8 bases between. CDR3 residues: CSVLEGSYEQYF. CDR3 sequence (DNA): TGCAGCGTTTTGGAGGGCTCCTACGAGCAGTACTTC.

This clone appeared many times. CDR3: CASSPRVDSYGYTF. DNA of the CDR3: TGTGCCAGCAGCCCAAGGGTGGACTCCTATGGCTACACCTTC. The J gene is TRBJ1-2, the V gene TRBV5-8, with D uncertain. Between the trimmed V and J ends, which lost 4 bases and 4 bases, there was a span of 14 bases. In germline, CDR1 is SGHTS, CDR2 YDEGEE. This CDR3 comprises 14 residues.

This clone was counted many times. The gene calls are TRBV7-2 and TRBJ2-5; D call uncertain. Germline-derived CDR1 and CDR2 are SGHTA and FQGNSA. This CDR3 spans 13 amino acids. V lost 5 bases and J lost 4, with 11 bases in between. DNA of the CDR3: TGTGCCAGCAGCCTAAGGACGGGAGAGACCCAGTACTTC. It yields the protein CASSLRTGETQYF.

Relative to its sample, this clone is medium-sized. V and J are TRBV6-1 and TRBJ1-2; D is undetermined. CDR1 is MNHNS and CDR2 is SASEGT in the germline V gene. V shed 0 bases and J shed 0 bases, with 8 bases lying between them. This CDR3 comprises 15 residues. CDR3 coding DNA: TGTGCCAGCAGTGAAGCGGAAGGACCTAACTATGGCTACACCTTC. Translated: CASSEAEGPNYGYTF.

This clone was picked up a small number of times. This sequence joins TRBV6-2 or TRBV6-3 and TRBJ2-1; TRBD1 matches at 8 bases. Trimming removed 5 bases from V and 1 base from J; junction bases left unmatched: 1. Germline loops: CDR1 MNHEY, CDR2 SVGEGT. The CDR3 is 14 amino acids. The CDR3 is CASSRQGSYNEQFF. The CDR3 region has the DNA TGTGCCAGCAGTAGACAGGGGTCCTACAATGAGCAGTTCTTC.

The V call is TRBV7-2, the J call TRBJ2-3; possible D gene TRBD2, 5 bases. Germline CDR1 SGHTA, CDR2 FQGNSA. The CDR3 length is 15 residues. Trimming left V 2 bases short and J 7 bases short, with 16 bases between. The DNA of the CDR3 is TGTGCCAGCAGCTTAAGGACTCCCTTACCGTATACGCAGTATTTT. This codes for CASSLRTPLPYTQYF.

V and J are TRBV5-1 and TRBJ2-1, with 11 bases matching TRBD2. The J segment lost 3 bases and the V segment lost 5 bases, leaving 13 bases of the junction unmatched. The CDR3 sequence is 18 residues long. The germline V gene encodes CDR1 SGHRS and CDR2 YFSETQ. The CDR3 DNA follows: TGCGCCAGCAGTTCTCGTTTACTAGCGGGAGAGAGCTACAATGAGCAGTTCTTC. Translated, it gives CASSSRLLAGESYNEQFF.

Ten or more counts support this clone. The chain has TRBV5-1 and TRBJ2-5, with 14 bases aligning to TRBD2. Germline CDR1 reads SGHRS; CDR2 reads YFSETQ. V lost 5 bases, J lost 1 base, and 4 bases stayed unmatched. The CDR3 consists of 16 residues. The CDR3 reads CASRSGTSGSQETQYF. The CDR3 bases are TGCGCCAGCAGGTCCGGGACTAGCGGGAGCCAAGAGACCCAGTACTTC.

Ten or more counts support this clone. V gene TRBV5-1 combines with J gene TRBJ2-1; perhaps TRBD2 as D (7 bases). Trimming shortened V by 7 bases and J by 3 bases, and 20 bases separated the two germline ends. The CDR3 spans 16 residues. Germline V gives CDR1 SGHRS, CDR2 YFSETQ. CDR3 DNA sequence: TGCGCCAGCGGGCCAACAGGGAGGGCTATCTACAATGAGCAGTTCTTC. As protein: CASGPTGRAIYNEQFF.

This clone was picked up many times. The chain joins TRBV27 to TRBJ2-3, with TRBD2 identical over 10 bases. V lost 5 bases to trimming and J lost 0 bases; unmatched junction nucleotides: 11. The CDR3 consists of 18 residues. The germline gives CDR1 MNHEY, CDR2 SMNVEV (reference sequence). In DNA, the CDR3 is TGTGCCAGCAGTCCAACCTACGGACTAGCGGTTAGCACAGATACGCAGTATTTT. As protein: CASSPTYGLAVSTDTQYF.

This clone showed up many times. This chain joins TRBV24-1 and TRBJ1-2; D unclear. Per germline, CDR1 KGHDR and CDR2 SFDVKD. This CDR3 has 11 residues. Deletions cut 3 bases from V and 4 bases from J, with 2 bases between. CDR3 sequence reads: CATSDTYGYTF. The CDR3 DNA is TGTGCCACCAGTGATACCTATGGCTACACCTTC.

This clone was observed a few times. V and J are TRBV6-1 and TRBJ2-7, with D possibly matching TRBD2 (5 bases). Germline V gene lookup returns CDR1 MNHNS and CDR2 SASEGT. The CDR3 is made up of 14 amino acids. Trimming cost V 6 bases and J 2 bases, with 14 bases left between them. The CDR3 protein is CASRPAVGTYEQYF. In DNA form, the CDR3 reads TGTGCCAGCAGGCCAGCGGTGGGAACCTACGAGCAGTACTTC.

Turning to this clone: It may be a read error: a sequence one base away is much more abundant. This chain connects TRBV15 to TRBJ2-3, with D possibly matching TRBD1 (5 bases). This CDR3 contains 13 residues. Germline CDR1 reads LNHNV; CDR2 reads YYDKDF (reference sequence). The CDR3, as DNA: TGTGCCACCAGCAGAGATCAGGGATATACGAAGTATTTT. This translates into CATSRDQGYTKYF.